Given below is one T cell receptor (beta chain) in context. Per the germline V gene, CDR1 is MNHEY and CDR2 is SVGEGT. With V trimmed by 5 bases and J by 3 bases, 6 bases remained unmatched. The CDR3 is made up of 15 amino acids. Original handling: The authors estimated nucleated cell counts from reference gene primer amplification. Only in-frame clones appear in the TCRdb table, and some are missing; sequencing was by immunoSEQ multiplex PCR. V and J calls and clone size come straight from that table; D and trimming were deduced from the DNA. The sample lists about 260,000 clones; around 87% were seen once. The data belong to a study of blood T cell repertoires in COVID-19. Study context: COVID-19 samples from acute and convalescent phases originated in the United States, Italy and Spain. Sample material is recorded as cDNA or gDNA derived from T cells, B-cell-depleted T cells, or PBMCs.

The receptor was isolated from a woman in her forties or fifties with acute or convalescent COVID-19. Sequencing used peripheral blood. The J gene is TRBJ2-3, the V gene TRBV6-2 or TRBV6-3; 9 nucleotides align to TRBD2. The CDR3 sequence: CASSARLAGTDTQYF. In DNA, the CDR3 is TGTGCCAGCAGTGCCCGCCTAGCGGGAACAGATACGCAGTATTTT.